This passage covers 20 T cell receptor beta chains from one sample sequenced in a study of blood T cell repertoires in COVID-19. TCRdb keeps only in-frame clones here, not all; method: immunoSEQ multiplex PCR. The profile shows 150,000 to 170,000 clones, roughly 78% of them singletons. Sequenced material: peripheral blood. These receptors were obtained from a man older than 75 with acute or convalescent COVID-19.

A few counts support this clone. The CDR3 region has the DNA TGTGCCAGCAGCCCTCAAAAGCTTCCTCTCGGTGAGCAGTTCTTC. Translated: CASSPQKLPLGEQFF. The chain is built from TRBV5-4 and TRBJ2-1; D is undetermined. CDR3 length equals 15 residues. Germline CDR1 and CDR2: SGHNT and YYREEE (reference sequence). The V end lost 4 bases, the J end lost 9 bases, and 20 bases lay between the germline ends.

V usage is TRBV7-2 and J usage is TRBJ1-1; D is possibly TRBD1 (6 bases). The ends were cut back, 5 bases at V and 5 bases at J, with 12 bases in the middle. CDR1 and CDR2 (germline): SGHTA, FQGNSA. CDR3 length equals 13 residues. As DNA, the CDR3 is TGTGCCAGCAGCCAGGGGATGGGGACTGAAGCTTTCTTT. Translating it yields CASSQGMGTEAFF.

The chain uses TRBV3-1 (or the pseudogene TRBV3-2) and TRBJ2-5, with a possible D match to TRBD2 (5 bases). CDR1 is LGHDT, CDR2 YNNKEL, per germline (reference sequence). The CDR3 is 12 residues long. Trimming pared 6 bases from V and 4 bases from J, leaving 9 bases between. The CDR3 sequence: CASRSGGETQYF. CDR3 nucleotides: TGTGCCAGCAGGAGCGGCGGAGAGACCCAGTACTTC.

About this clone: The same CDR3 arises from other DNA sequences in this sample as well. The CDR3 sequence is CASSSGAGNTIYF. As DNA, the CDR3 is TGCGCCAGCAGCTCAGGGGCCGGAAACACCATATATTTT. V is TRBV5-1 and J is TRBJ1-3; a possible D gene is TRBD1 (6 bases). Germline CDR1 reads SGHRS; CDR2 reads YFSETQ. CDR3 length equals 13 residues. V shed 3 bases and J shed 4 bases, with 8 bases lying between them. The entire variable domain, with the rest obtained from reference TRBV5-1 and TRBJ1-3, is as follows: KAGVTQTPRYLIKTRGQQVTLSCSPISGHRSVSWYQQTPGQGLQFLFEYFSETQRNKGNFPGRFSGRQFSNSRSEMNVSTLELGDSALYLCASSSGAGNTIYFGEGSWLTVV.

As to this clone: Other DNA sequences in the sample encode the same CDR3. The chain uses TRBV2 and TRBJ2-5; 7 bases fit TRBD1. Germline V CDR1 and CDR2: SNHLY, FYNNEI. This CDR3 region has 13 residues. With V trimmed by 6 bases and J by 5 bases, 6 bases remained unmatched. The CDR3 DNA sequence: TGTGCCAGCAGCTACAGGGGTGGTGAGACCCAGTACTTC. It is translated as CASSYRGGETQYF.

The chain uses TRBV29-1 and TRBJ1-2, with 7 bases lining up with TRBD1. Per the germline V gene, CDR1 is SQVTM and CDR2 is ANQGSEA. V was clipped by 3 bases and J by 0 bases; unmatched bases: 4. CDR3 length equals 14 residues. CDR3 protein: CSVEPGTANYGYTF. The CDR3 DNA reads TGCAGCGTTGAGCCAGGGACAGCTAACTATGGCTACACCTTC.

The rearrangement uses TRBV6-5 and TRBJ1-1; D is undetermined. CDR1 is MNHEY and CDR2 is SVGAGI in the germline V gene. This CDR3 contains 15 residues. V was trimmed by 6 bases and J by 1 base, leaving 15 bases between them. For the CDR3, the DNA is TGTGCCAGCAGACAAGACTATGACGGGAACACTGAAGCTTTCTTT. Amino acid sequence: CASRQDYDGNTEAFF.

This chain links TRBV7-9 with TRBJ1-1, with a tentative D call TRBD1 (5 bases). The CDR3 spans 12 residues. Deletions cut 11 bases from V and 1 base from J, with 11 bases between. Germline CDR1 reads SEHNR; CDR2 reads FQNEAQ (reference sequence). CDR3 sequence (DNA): TGTGCCGGCTCAACAGGGAACACTGAAGCTTTCTTT. Translation: CAGSTGNTEAFF.

The V call is TRBV6-6, the J call TRBJ1-3; possible D gene TRBD1, 5 bases. Per the germline V gene, CDR1 is MNHNY and CDR2 is SVGAGI (reference sequence). The V and J ends lost 6 bases and 0 bases respectively, with 15 bases between them. The CDR3 is made up of 16 amino acids. The CDR3 region is CASSITPTGSGNTIYF. In nucleotides, the CDR3 is TGTGCCAGCAGCATCACACCTACAGGCTCTGGAAACACCATATATTTT.

The CDR3 reads CASSRDSILMNTEAFF. CDR3 in DNA: TGTGCCAGCAGTCGGGACAGCATCCTAATGAACACTGAAGCTTTCTTT. The V gene is TRBV5-8, the J gene TRBJ1-1; 7 bases line up with TRBD1. V shed 5 bases, J shed 0 bases, and the junction held 10 bases outside the gene matches. CDR1 and CDR2 from the germline V gene are SGHTS and YDEGEE. This CDR3 spans 16 amino acids. Looking up the rest from reference TRBV5-8 and TRBJ1-1 gives the full variable domain: EAGVTQSPTHLIKTRGQQATLRCSPISGHTSVYWYQQALGLGLQFLLWYDEGEERNRGNFPPRFSGRQFPNYSSELNVNALELEDSALYLCASSRDSILMNTEAFFGQGTRLTVV.

This clone has just one count. V gene TRBV5-4 combines with J gene TRBJ1-4; 7 bases fit TRBD1. Trimming cost V 4 bases and J 4 bases; bases outside gene matches: 4. The germline gives CDR1 SGHNT, CDR2 YYREEE (reference sequence). The CDR3 is made up of 14 amino acids. In DNA, the CDR3 is TGTGCCAGCAGCCTGGGACAGAATAATGAAAAACTGTTTTTT. Amino acid sequence: CASSLGQNNEKLFF.

This clone was seen more than once but under ten times. The V and J genes are TRBV15 and TRBJ1-5, with D hard to call. Looked up from germline, CDR1 is LNHNV and CDR2 is YYDKDF (reference sequence). The V and J ends lost 1 base and 4 bases respectively, with 8 bases between them. The length of the CDR3 is 14 residues. CDR3 nucleotide sequence: TGTGCCACCAGCAGAGTGGGGAGGAATCAGCCCCAGCATTTT. It yields the protein CATSRVGRNQPQHF.

The chain is built from TRBV18 and TRBJ1-5; D is uncertain. Germline CDR1 reads KGHSH; CDR2 reads LQKENI. This CDR3 contains 14 residues. Trimming took 6 bases from V and 2 from J, leaving 11 bases between them. The CDR3 spells CASSTTRGNQPQHF. The CDR3 bases are TGTGCCAGCTCTACCACCCGGGGCAATCAGCCCCAGCATTTT.

The chain couples TRBV7-9 to TRBJ2-7; 8 nucleotides line up with TRBD1. This CDR3 comprises 13 residues. Per germline, CDR1 SEHNR and CDR2 FQNEAQ (reference sequence). Trimming cost V 3 bases and J 5 bases; bases outside gene matches: 3. CDR3 sequence: CASSFGQGNEQYF. The CDR3 DNA reads as TGTGCCAGCAGCTTCGGACAGGGCAACGAGCAGTACTTC.

In this sample, this clone turned up a few times. The CDR3 is CATSRDQIQTGNEQYF. Written as DNA, the CDR3 is TGTGCCACCAGCAGAGACCAAATACAGACAGGGAACGAGCAGTACTTC. V gene TRBV15 combines with J gene TRBJ2-7; 7 nucleotides align to TRBD1. Germline V gene data show CDR1 as LNHNV and CDR2 as YYDKDF (reference sequence). The CDR3 has 16 amino acids. The junction had 10 bases not matched to a gene; V was cut back by 0 bases and J by 5 bases.

In its sample, this clone was seen a few times. The gene calls are TRBV29-1 and TRBJ1-1; 8 bases fit TRBD1. V trimming: 4 bases; J trimming: 5 bases; junction bases outside the gene matches: 6. CDR1 is SQVTM and CDR2 is ANQGSEA in the germline V gene. There are 13 residues in the CDR3. The CDR3, as DNA: TGCAGCGTTGCCAGGGGGCAGGGGACTGAAGCTTTCTTT. It translates to CSVARGQGTEAFF.

The chain joins TRBV9 to TRBJ1-2; no clear D. CDR3 length equals 12 residues. Deletions cut 0 bases from V and 3 bases from J, with 3 bases between. Per the germline V gene, CDR1 is SGDLS and CDR2 is YYNGEE. CDR3 coding DNA: TGTGCCAGCAGCGTAGTAGACTATGGCTACACCTTC. This gives the protein CASSVVDYGYTF.

CDR3 bases: TGCAGCGTTGTATGGGGGGATAAGGGCTACACCTTC. The encoded protein is CSVVWGDKGYTF. V and J are TRBV29-1 and TRBJ1-2, with D perhaps matching TRBD1 (5 bases). Germline assignment: CDR1 SQVTM and CDR2 ANQGSEA. V was cut by 4 bases and J by 8 bases, with 14 bases left in between. The CDR3 spans 12 residues.

This clone was counted once. Here the CDR3 reads CASSRDRGTDTQYF. The CDR3 DNA sequence: TGTGCCAGCAGTCGGGACAGGGGCACAGATACGCAGTATTTT. This rearrangement joins TRBV2 to TRBJ2-3, with 9 bases lining up with TRBD1. The length of the CDR3 is 14 residues. Germline V gene lookup returns CDR1 SNHLY and CDR2 FYNNEI. Losses at the gene ends were 5 bases for V and 1 base for J; bases not matched to a gene: 1.

The chain has TRBV28 and TRBJ1-4; 11 nucleotides match TRBD1. The CDR3 sequence is 18 residues long. V was clipped by 4 bases and J by 5 bases; unmatched bases: 12. Germline-derived CDR1 and CDR2 are MDHEN and SYDVKM. The CDR3 spells CASSSIRDRGGLNEKLFF. As DNA, the CDR3 is TGTGCCAGCAGTTCTATTCGGGACAGGGGGGGACTAAATGAAAAACTGTTTTTT.